Below, one T cell receptor (beta chain) is given with its context. Antigen specificity is unknown. This entry belongs to a study of CD8+CD57+ T cells in acquired aplastic anemia. About the research overall: 3.2 ug was the average amount of DNA from sorted CD4+ and CD8+ cells. General study findings and limits: CD8+ Simpson's diversity showed no significant patient-control difference. A set of about 28 CD8+ CDR3 sequences was shared between patients and controls, and these sequences appeared highly expressed in patients.

Only patients with CD8+CD57+ cell expansion on flow cytometry were chosen for sequencing. At blood sampling, none of the patients had yet received therapy. Investigators profiled TCR beta VDJ and CDR3 from genomic DNA template. Via MiXCR, TCRdb re-called the reads, giving one row per CDR3 protein. Among approximately 260,000 distinct CDR3 sequences listed, 70% to 85% were seen once. The length of the CDR3 is 13 residues. V lost 3 bases and J lost 9, with 17 bases in between. Looked up from germline, CDR1 is DFQATT and CDR2 is SNEGSKA (reference sequence). This chain joins TRBV20-1 and TRBJ1-2; weak D call: TRBD1 (5 bases). Sequences were obtained from sorted CD4+, CD8+, or CD8+CD57+ T cells (not recorded which) from PBMCs. The TCR was taken from a human donor with aplastic anemia. Here the CDR3 reads CSARAGTGYSYTF. CDR3 DNA: TGCAGTGCTAGGGCGGGGACGGGCTACAGCTACACCTTC.